This section outlines one T cell receptor beta chain sequence together with its context. Its antigen is unidentified. The data stem from a study of shared clonotypes between healthy human individuals. There are 17 residues in the CDR3. Germline loops: CDR1 SEHNR, CDR2 FQNEAQ (reference sequence). V was trimmed by 8 bases and J by 4 bases, leaving 26 bases between them. Sequencing used immunoSEQ multiplex PCR; TCRdb keeps in-frame clones, though not all of them. Of about 690,000 clones listed, 90% were seen once; the top ten hold 34%. Study-wide results and caveats: Sequencing depth was expected to affect clonotype sharing among donors.

Donors were healthy HIV-negative adults without recently reported acute infections or vaccinations. The material sequenced was memory CD8+ T cells from PBMCs. Subset: CD45RO+ cells pooled with CCR7-negative TemRA cells. The J gene is TRBJ2-5, the V gene TRBV7-9; a possible D gene is TRBD2 (6 bases). The source of this sequence is a man between 18 and 35 years old in good health. Some clones in this sample may be carry-over from other donors' samples. The CDR3 DNA follows: TGTGCCAGCCAGGCGCGGGGCCCCGAGTCGGGTATAGAGACCCAGTACTTC. Translated, it gives CASQARGPESGIETQYF.